The 27 T cell receptor beta chains given below trace back to one sample, sequenced in a study of T cell responses to AZD1222 COVID-19 vaccine. The data were produced by immunoSEQ multiplex PCR, yet TCRdb's version contains in-frame clones alone and is incomplete. The sample records around 190,000 clones, approximately 91% being singletons. Sequencing used peripheral blood, obtained 28 days after the second AZD1222 dose. These receptors were taken from an adult who received the AZD1222 COVID-19 vaccine.

The chain employs TRBV5-7 and TRBJ2-1; a possible D gene is TRBD2 (5 bases). TRBV5-7 is classed as an ORF, of uncertain function. Trimming pared 0 bases from V and 1 base from J, leaving 8 bases between. The CDR3 has 15 amino acids. CDR3 residues: CASSLAGTSYNEQFF. Written as DNA, the CDR3 is TGTGCCAGCAGCTTGGCGGGAACATCCTACAATGAGCAGTTCTTC.

The rearrangement links TRBV6-1 to TRBJ1-1; D unclear. CDR1 and CDR2 (germline): MNHNS, SASEGT. CDR3 length: 11 residues. The V gene lost 2 bases and the J gene lost 8 bases, with 6 bases spanning the gap. This CDR3 reads CASSEKVEAFF. Here the CDR3 DNA reads TGTGCCAGCAGTGAAAAAGTAGAAGCTTTCTTT.

This sequence joins TRBV19 and TRBJ2-1, with 7 bases fitting TRBD1. Germline V gene data show CDR1 as LNHDA and CDR2 as SQIVND (reference sequence). The CDR3 runs 17 residues. Trimming removed 5 bases from V and 6 bases from J; junction bases left unmatched: 16. CDR3 protein: CASSRKGGLYLSNEQFF. The CDR3 coding sequence is TGTGCCAGTAGTCGCAAAGGGGGCCTCTACCTCTCCAATGAGCAGTTCTTC. The entire variable domain, with the rest obtained from reference TRBV19 and TRBJ2-1, is as follows: DGGITQSPKYLFRKEGQNVTLSCEQNLNHDAMYWYRQDPGQGLRLIYYSQIVNDFQKGDIAEGYSVSREKKESFPLTVTSAQKNPTAFYLCASSRKGGLYLSNEQFFGPGTRLTVL.

The chain links TRBV11-2 to TRBJ2-5, with D possibly matching TRBD1 (7 bases). V was trimmed by 4 bases and J by 3 bases, leaving 18 bases between them. The CDR3 runs 16 residues. CDR1 SGHAT and CDR2 FQNNGV come from the germline V gene. The chain's CDR3 is CASSSRQGLLKETQYF. CDR3 DNA sequence: TGTGCCAGCAGCTCCCGACAGGGACTCCTTAAAGAGACCCAGTACTTC. The whole variable domain, remainder taken from reference TRBV11-2 and TRBJ2-5, is EAGVAQSPRYKIIEKRQSVAFWCNPISGHATLYWYQQILGQGPKLLIQFQNNGVVDDSQLPKDRFSAERLKGVDSTLKIQPAKLEDSAVYLCASSSRQGLLKETQYFGPGTRLLVL.

This sequence joins TRBV30 and TRBJ1-3, with TRBD1 identical over 8 bases. CDR3 length: 14 amino acids. With 5 bases clipped from V and 2 bases from J, the junction kept 5 bases outside the gene matches. Germline V lookup: CDR1 GTSNPN, CDR2 SVGIG (reference sequence). CDR3 sequence: CAWGTGTTGNTIYF. The CDR3 DNA reads as TGTGCCTGGGGGACAGGAACTACTGGAAACACCATATATTTT. Full variable domain (remainder filled in from reference TRBV30 and TRBJ1-3): SQTIHQWPATLVQPVGSPLSLECTVEGTSNPNLYWYRQAAGRGLQLLFYSVGIGQISSEVPQNLSASRPQDRQFILSSKKLLLSDSGFYLCAWGTGTTGNTIYFGEGSWLTVV.

This rearrangement joins TRBV19 to TRBJ1-5; TRBD1 matches at 10 bases. CDR1 is LNHDA and CDR2 is SQIVND in the germline V gene (reference sequence). The trim removed 6 bases at V and 0 bases at J, leaving 14 bases unmatched. The CDR3 length is 19 residues. The CDR3 DNA follows: TGTGCCAGTAGCCCACCGGGACAGGGGATCCTTTATAGCAATCAGCCCCAGCATTTT. Protein sequence: CASSPPGQGILYSNQPQHF.

This clone was counted only a few times. The rearrangement joins TRBV27 to TRBJ1-2; 7 bases line up with TRBD1. Per germline, CDR1 MNHEY and CDR2 SMNVEV (reference sequence). The CDR3 covers 15 residues. V trimming: 5 bases; J trimming: 2 bases; junction bases outside the gene matches: 8. CDR3 protein: CASSPRMTGNYGYTF. The CDR3 coding sequence is TGTGCCAGCAGTCCGAGGATGACAGGGAACTATGGCTACACCTTC.

The genes are TRBV18 and TRBJ2-2; the match to TRBD1 covers 9 bases. Germline CDR1 and CDR2: KGHSH and LQKENI. This CDR3 contains 16 residues. The J segment lost 3 bases and the V segment lost 3 bases, leaving 5 bases of the junction unmatched. CDR3: CASSPSRTGDTGELFF. For the CDR3, the DNA is TGTGCCAGCTCACCTTCTCGGACAGGGGACACCGGGGAGCTGTTTTTT.

V is TRBV19 and J is TRBJ2-1; 10 nucleotides line up with TRBD2. Germline assignment: CDR1 LNHDA and CDR2 SQIVND (reference sequence). Trimming took 3 bases from V and 9 from J; bases not matched to a gene: 14. The CDR3 contains 17 residues. The CDR3 nucleotides are TGTGCCAGTAGTATGGGGGGGATACTAGCGGGGAAAGCTGAGCAGTTCTTC. Residues: CASSMGGILAGKAEQFF.

The CDR3 loop reads CASSLAASLVLGGYTF. In nucleotides, the CDR3 is TGCGCCAGCAGCTTGGCAGCGAGTCTAGTCCTTGGAGGCTACACCTTC. The J gene is TRBJ1-2, the V gene TRBV5-1; the D is unclear. The CDR3 spans 16 residues. Trimming pared 0 bases from V and 8 bases from J, leaving 20 bases between. Germline V CDR1 and CDR2: SGHRS, YFSETQ.

The V gene is TRBV30, the J gene TRBJ1-1, with D possibly TRBD1 on 6 matching bases. The germline CDR1 and CDR2 sequences are GTSNPN and SVGIG (reference sequence). The V gene lost 2 bases and the J gene lost 1 base, with 11 bases spanning the gap. The CDR3 loop spans 14 amino acids. In DNA form, the CDR3 reads TGTGCCTGGAGTCTAGGCAGGGGGAACACTGAAGCTTTCTTT. It specifies CAWSLGRGNTEAFF.

The V and J genes are TRBV4-3 and TRBJ2-2; 9 positions agree with TRBD1. The junction had 7 bases not matched to a gene; V was cut back by 0 bases and J by 5 bases. The CDR3 is made up of 17 amino acids. The germline gives CDR1 LGHNA, CDR2 YSLEER. CDR3 sequence (DNA): TGCGCCAGCAGCCAAGATTCTTGGGACAGGGTTACCGGGGAGCTGTTTTTT. It translates to CASSQDSWDRVTGELFF.

This chain joins TRBV6-4 and TRBJ2-1; 8 positions agree with TRBD2. The CDR3 contains 16 residues. V was pared by 8 bases and J by 7 bases, with 16 bases of the junction left unmatched. CDR1 and CDR2 from the germline V gene are MRHNA and SNTAGT. This CDR3 reads CASGVLVAGGENEQFF. The CDR3 coding sequence is TGTGCCAGCGGAGTACTAGTGGCGGGGGGAGAGAATGAGCAGTTCTTC.

CDR3 loop: CASHAGGLVTDTQYF. CDR3 in DNA: TGCGCCAGCCATGCAGGGGGCTTGGTGACAGATACGCAGTATTTT. The V and J genes are TRBV5-1 and TRBJ2-3, with 8 bases that match TRBD1. From germline, CDR1 is SGHRS and CDR2 YFSETQ. Trimming removed 7 bases from V and 3 bases from J; junction bases left unmatched: 10. The CDR3 has 15 amino acids.

The chain has TRBV6-5 and TRBJ1-2; D gene ambiguous. The CDR3 covers 15 residues. Trimming pared 2 bases from V and 0 bases from J, leaving 10 bases between. Looked up from germline, CDR1 is MNHEY and CDR2 is SVGAGI. The DNA for the CDR3 is TGTGCCAGCAGTTACATGGTTGGGGCTAACTATGGCTACACCTTC. The encoded protein is CASSYMVGANYGYTF.

The chain recombines TRBV12-1 with TRBJ2-1; the table's D gene call, TRBD2, was not cross checked with the DNA. TRBV12-1 is recorded as a pseudogene. The CDR3 is 15 amino acids. CDR3 bases: TGTGCCAGCAGCCTTCGGCGGGGGGCTTTCAATGAGCAGTTCTTC. Its translation: CASSLRRGAFNEQFF.

CDR3 amino acids: CASQVQFYGYTF. The CDR3, as DNA: TGTGCCAGCCAGGTTCAGTTCTATGGCTACACCTTC. The V and J genes are TRBV2 and TRBJ1-2; D is unresolved. The V gene lost 8 bases and the J gene lost 4 bases, with 11 bases spanning the gap. The CDR3 runs 12 residues. CDR1 is SNHLY, CDR2 FYNNEI, per germline.

The chain links TRBV5-1 to TRBJ1-3; D is unclear. The CDR3 covers 14 residues. Germline CDR1 reads SGHRS; CDR2 reads YFSETQ. V lost 5 bases and J lost 3, with 12 bases in between. CDR3 protein: CASSRPDRGNTIYF. CDR3 sequence (DNA): TGCGCCAGCAGTCGCCCAGACCGTGGAAACACCATATATTTT.

The gene calls are TRBV4-1 and TRBJ1-4; possible D gene TRBD1, 6 bases. The germline CDR1 and CDR2 sequences are MGHRA and YSYEKL. There are 14 residues in the CDR3. Trimming pared 3 bases from V and 7 bases from J, leaving 12 bases between. CDR3 sequence reads: CASSQKQGAEKLFF. The CDR3 DNA reads TGCGCCAGCAGCCAGAAACAGGGAGCTGAAAAACTGTTTTTT.

The chain couples TRBV27 to TRBJ2-7, with 10 bases identical to TRBD2. CDR3 size: 15 residues. Germline CDR1 and CDR2: MNHEY and SMNVEV (reference sequence). J was trimmed by 2 bases and V by 5 bases; bases with no gene match: 6. The CDR3 is CASSPRTSGPYEQYF. The CDR3 DNA sequence: TGTGCCAGCAGTCCTCGGACTAGCGGACCCTACGAGCAGTACTTC.

The genes are TRBV7-8 and TRBJ1-6; 8 nucleotides line up with TRBD1. The CDR3 loop spans 15 amino acids. J was trimmed by 10 bases and V by 4 bases; bases with no gene match: 9. CDR1 and CDR2 from the germline V gene are SGHVS and FQNEAQ. This CDR3 reads CASSWGTGVKSPLHF. CDR3 coding DNA: TGTGCCAGCAGCTGGGGGACAGGAGTAAAATCACCCCTCCACTTT.

This chain joins TRBV7-9 and TRBJ1-5; possibly TRBD1 for D (6 bases). Germline V gives CDR1 SEHNR, CDR2 FQNEAQ (reference sequence). Deletions cut 1 base from V and 5 bases from J, with 9 bases between. CDR3 size: 14 residues. CDR3 DNA sequence: TGTGCCAGCAGCTTAGATAACAGGGATCAGCCCCAGCATTTT. This encodes CASSLDNRDQPQHF.

This chain connects TRBV9 to TRBJ2-2; TRBD2 agrees at 8 bases. The V gene's germline CDR1 is SGDLS and CDR2 YYNGEE. The CDR3 runs to 16 residues. V trimming: 2 bases; J trimming: 1 base; junction bases outside the gene matches: 4. DNA of the CDR3: TGTGCCAGCAGCGTTAGCGGGACCGAGAACACCGGGGAGCTGTTTTTT. It is translated as CASSVSGTENTGELFF.

V and J are TRBV5-5 and TRBJ2-5; tentatively, D is TRBD1 or TRBD2 (5 bases each). V lost 2 bases, J lost 5 bases, and 7 bases lay in between. This CDR3 is built from 12 residues. Per the germline V gene, CDR1 is SGHKS and CDR2 is YYEKEE (reference sequence). Here the CDR3 reads CASSLWGETQYF. The CDR3 bases are TGTGCCAGCAGCTTATGGGGGGAGACCCAGTACTTC.

The chain couples TRBV6-5 to TRBJ1-1; D is perhaps TRBD1 (6 bases). The CDR3 spans 15 residues. Germline V gene data show CDR1 as MNHEY and CDR2 as SVGAGI. V was shortened by 0 bases and J by 3 bases, with 11 bases between the two germline ends. The CDR3 DNA sequence: TGTGCCAGCAGTTACTCTCCAAAGGGGGACACTGAAGCTTTCTTT. This gives the protein CASSYSPKGDTEAFF.

This clone was detected only once. The chain recombines TRBV29-1 with TRBJ2-5; possibly TRBD2 for D (6 bases). The V and J ends lost 7 bases and 9 bases respectively, with 18 bases between them. This CDR3 has 12 amino acids. CDR1 and CDR2 (germline): SQVTM, ANQGSEA. The CDR3 DNA follows: TGCAGCGCGGGATACCGGGACTTGCCCCAGTACTTC. This translates into CSAGYRDLPQYF.

The CDR3 reads CASKLTGLDSPLHF. The CDR3 DNA follows: TGTGCCAGCAAACTGACAGGGCTGGATTCACCCCTCCACTTT. The rearrangement uses TRBV27 and TRBJ1-6; 7 bases line up with TRBD1. V was clipped by 7 bases and J by 8 bases; unmatched bases: 8. CDR1 and CDR2 (germline): MNHEY, SMNVEV (reference sequence). CDR3 length equals 14 residues.